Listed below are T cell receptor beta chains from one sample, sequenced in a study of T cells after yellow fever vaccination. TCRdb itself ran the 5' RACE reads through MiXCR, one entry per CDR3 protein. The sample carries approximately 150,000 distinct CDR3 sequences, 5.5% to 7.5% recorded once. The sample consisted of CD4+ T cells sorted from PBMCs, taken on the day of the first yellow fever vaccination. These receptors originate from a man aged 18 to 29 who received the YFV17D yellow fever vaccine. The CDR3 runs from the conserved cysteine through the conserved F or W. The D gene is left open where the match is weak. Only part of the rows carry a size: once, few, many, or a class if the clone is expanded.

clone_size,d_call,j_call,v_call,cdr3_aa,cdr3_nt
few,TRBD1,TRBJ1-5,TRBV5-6,CASSQNPSTTGTIQPQHF,TGTGCCAGCAGCCAGAATCCTTCGACGACAGGGACGATTCAGCCCCAGCATTTT
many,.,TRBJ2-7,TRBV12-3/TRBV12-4,CASKQASPEQYF,TGTGCCAGCAAACAGGCTTCCCCCGAGCAGTACTTC
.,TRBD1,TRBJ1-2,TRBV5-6,CASSWDSIYGYTF,TGTGCCAGCAGCTGGGACAGCATCTATGGCTACACCTTC
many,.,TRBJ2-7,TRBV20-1,CSASDTPYEQYF,TGCAGTGCTAGCGACACCCCCTACGAGCAGTACTTC
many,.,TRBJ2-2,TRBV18,CASSLPRTANTGELFF,TGTGCCAGCTCCCTCCCGCGGACAGCGAACACCGGGGAGCTGTTTTTT
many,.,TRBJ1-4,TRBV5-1,CASSRSSNEKLFF,TGCGCCAGCAGCAGATCCTCTAATGAAAAACTGTTTTTT
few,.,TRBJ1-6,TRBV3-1,CASSRKGRDNSPLHF,TGTGCCAGCAGTCGTAAAGGACGGGATAATTCACCCCTCCACTTT
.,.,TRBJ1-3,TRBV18,CASSPDMSSGNTIYF,TGTGCCAGCTCACCAGACATGAGCTCTGGAAACACCATATATTTT
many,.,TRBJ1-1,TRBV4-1,CASSPFHRANTEAFF,TGCGCCAGCAGCCCCTTTCACAGAGCGAACACTGAAGCTTTCTTT
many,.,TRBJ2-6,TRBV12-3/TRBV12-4,CASSSLGSGANVLTF,TGTGCCAGCAGTTCCCTCGGGTCTGGGGCCAACGTCCTGACTTTC
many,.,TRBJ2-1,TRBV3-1,CASSQEVLRGGQFF,TGTGCCAGCAGCCAAGAGGTTTTGAGGGGAGGGCAGTTCTTC
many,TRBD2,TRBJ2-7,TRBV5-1,CASSLTHRPGLITYEQYF,TGCGCCAGCAGCTTAACCCACCGACCGGGACTAATCACCTACGAGCAGTACTTC
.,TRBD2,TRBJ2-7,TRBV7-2,CASSFAAGGSYEQYF,TGTGCCAGCAGCTTCGCAGCGGGGGGTTCCTACGAGCAGTACTTC
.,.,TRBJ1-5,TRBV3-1,CASSQEGYNQPQHF,TGTGCCAGCAGCCAAGAAGGGTACAATCAGCCCCAGCATTTT
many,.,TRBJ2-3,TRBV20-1,CSARDIQGKNTQYF,TGCAGTGCTAGAGATATCCAGGGGAAAAATACGCAGTATTTT
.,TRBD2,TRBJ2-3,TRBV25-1,CASKLAGPTDTQYF,TGTGCCAGCAAACTAGCGGGGCCCACAGATACGCAGTATTTT
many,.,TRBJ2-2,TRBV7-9,CASQVNTGELFF,TGTGCCTCGCAGGTGAACACCGGGGAGCTGTTTTTT
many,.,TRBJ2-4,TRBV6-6,CASSPSPNIQYF,TGTGCCAGCAGTCCGAGTCCGAACATTCAGTACTTC
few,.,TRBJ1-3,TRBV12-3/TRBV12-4,CAIRGNTIYF,TGTGCGATCCGGGGAAACACCATATATTTT
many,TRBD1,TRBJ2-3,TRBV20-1,CSAEKGQGITDTQYF,TGCAGTGCTGAGAAGGGACAGGGCATTACAGATACGCAGTATTTT
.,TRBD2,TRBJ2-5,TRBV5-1,CASSLALVAGNQETQYF,TGCGCCAGCAGCTTGGCCTTGGTAGCGGGGAACCAAGAGACCCAGTACTTC
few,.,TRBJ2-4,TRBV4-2,CASSQDGTAAKNIQYF,TGTGCCAGCAGCCAAGATGGGACTGCAGCCAAAAACATTCAGTACTTC
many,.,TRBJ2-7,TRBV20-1,CSVYRPLGSYEQYF,TGCAGTGTCTACAGGCCCCTAGGCTCCTACGAGCAGTACTTC
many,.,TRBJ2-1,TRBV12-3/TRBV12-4,CASSDGGPLNNEQFF,TGTGCCAGCAGTGACGGGGGGCCGTTAAACAATGAGCAGTTCTTC
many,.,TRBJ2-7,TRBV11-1,CASSSLGGAYEQYF,TGTGCCAGCAGCTCGTTAGGGGGGGCCTACGAGCAGTACTTC
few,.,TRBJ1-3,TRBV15,CATSRDPFSSGNTIYF,TGTGCCACCAGCAGAGATCCTTTTAGTTCGGGAAACACCATATATTTT
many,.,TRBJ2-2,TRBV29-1,CSVARGAGTGELFF,TGCAGCGTTGCTCGGGGGGCGGGCACCGGGGAGCTGTTTTTT
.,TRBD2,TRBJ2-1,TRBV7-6,CASSPQLADPYNEQFF,TGTGCCAGCAGCCCCCAACTAGCGGATCCCTACAATGAGCAGTTCTTC
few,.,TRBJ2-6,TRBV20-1,CSARSGANVLTF,TGCAGTGCTAGATCTGGGGCCAACGTCCTGACTTTC
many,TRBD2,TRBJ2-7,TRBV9,CASSASGLGYEQYF,TGTGCCAGCAGCGCGTCGGGACTAGGGTACGAGCAGTACTTC
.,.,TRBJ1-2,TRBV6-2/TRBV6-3,CASRDRRNYGYTF,TGTGCCAGCAGGGACCGACGGAACTATGGCTACACCTTC
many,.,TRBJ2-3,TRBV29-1,CSASDTDTQYF,TGCAGCGCCTCGGACACAGATACGCAGTATTTT
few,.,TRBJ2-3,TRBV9,CASSVAQDTQYF,TGTGCCAGCAGCGTAGCCCAAGATACGCAGTATTTT
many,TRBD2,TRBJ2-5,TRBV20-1,CSARGTSGDSSRSQYF,TGCAGTGCTAGAGGGACTAGCGGGGACAGTAGTAGGTCCCAGTACTTC